This T cell receptor beta chain emerged from a study of blood T cell repertoires in COVID-19 (dated by TCRdb to about 2020). Background for the entire study: Collaborator samples came from the United States, Italy and Spain and covered acute and convalescent phases of COVID-19. Where HLA class I and class II types were available, the types were taken from metadata supplied by the sample provider, not from assay-based typing. The samples were drawn from two sources: the first 160 participants of the ongoing ImmuneRACE study, and over 1,000 subjects contributed by 6 global collaborators. The repertoires were released in a freely available public database intended as a resource for research on the immune response to SARS-CoV-2. The dataset comprised deeply sampled blood TCRbeta repertoires from subjects exposed to, actively infected with, or recovered from COVID-19. The material from the prospective study consisted of cDNA or gDNA derived from T cells, B-cell-depleted T cells, or PBMCs. The sample metadata nearly always contained a de-identified subject ID, COVID-19 status, age in years and sex.

At one collaborating source in Seattle, patients were enrolled during active infection and were followed longitudinally through the course of disease. The collaborating institutions used their own protocols to collect whole blood in K2EDTA tubes. For TCRbeta analysis, collaborators shipped samples as frozen whole blood, isolated PBMCs, or DNA extracted from either of those sample types. V gives up 6 bases and J gives up 2 bases, and the segment between their germline ends measures 7 bases. The germline V gene supplies CDR1 ENHRY and CDR2 SYGVKD. The CDR3 sequence holds 13 residues, the cysteine and phenylalanine included. Left in the record is the CDR3 DNA by itself, 39 bases read in frame from the first base. Results and caveats for the whole study, not just this receptor: The quantity of clinical and demographic metadata differed by source and by participant and was supplied without curation.

TCRbeta CDR3 regions were amplified from genomic DNA using the immunoSEQ Assay, a bias-controlled multiplex PCR. In the original analysis: The number of nucleated cells in each sample was estimated by amplification of reference gene primers within the assay. To quantify the absolute abundance of each unique TCRbeta CDR3 rearrangement, sequence reads were collapsed and filtered. For each sample, productive Simpson clonality was calculated as the square root of Simpson's diversity index across productive rearrangements. The clones in this table, taken by TCRdb from immuneACCESS, are in-frame only. Not every clone is retained; where verified, under half of the shortfall comes from an unresolved V gene, and the cause of the rest is unknown. D and trimming come from the DNA, and the V and J calls and clone size come from that table. Across this sample there are 300,000 to 350,000 clones, with roughly 89% seen only once. Roughly a tenth of the sample belongs to the ten largest clones.

On this clone: The clone's antigen remains unknown. No qualities accompany the bases; no much larger clone lies one base away.

The clonotype was recovered from a man in his thirties or forties with COVID-19, enrolled during active disease. The chain is encoded by TRBV10-3 joined to TRBJ2-2, and possibly TRBD1, on 6 matching bases. Input material: peripheral blood. The bases are TGTGCCATCAGACAGGGCAACACCGGGGAGCTGTTTTTT. Translated, this gives CAIRQGNTGELFF.